Each of the 23 T cell receptor beta chains below was sequenced from the same sample in a study of blood T cell repertoires in COVID-19. TCRdb's copy holds only in-frame clones and misses some; the assay was immunoSEQ multiplex PCR. The table has about 320,000 clones, 88% seen once. Sequencing was performed on peripheral blood. The receptors shown here come from a woman in her twenties or thirties with COVID-19, enrolled during active disease.

The chain couples TRBV5-6 to TRBJ1-6, with 8 bases aligning to TRBD1. The CDR3 extends over 16 amino acids. V shed 1 base, J shed 4 bases, and the junction held 4 bases outside the gene matches. Germline V CDR1 and CDR2: SGHDT, YYEEEE. The CDR3 region is CASSLLGQEYNSPLHF. The CDR3, as DNA: TGTGCCAGCAGCTTGCTGGGACAGGAATATAATTCACCCCTCCACTTT.

This rearrangement joins TRBV30 to TRBJ1-2; 8 bases line up with TRBD1. The V gene end was trimmed by 4 bases and the J gene end by 6 bases; junction bases not matched to a gene: 7. The V gene's germline CDR1 is GTSNPN and CDR2 SVGIG (reference sequence). The CDR3 loop spans 13 amino acids. CDR3 coding DNA: TGTGCCTGGACCACAGGGGGGGAAGATGGCTACACCTTC. Protein sequence: CAWTTGGEDGYTF.

The chain employs TRBV4-2 and TRBJ1-1; D might be TRBD1 (6 bases). This CDR3 has 15 residues. Germline assignment: CDR1 LGHNA and CDR2 YNFKEQ. Trimming removed 4 bases at V and 3 bases at J, with 15 bases between. The CDR3 region is CASSPFLQGDTEAFF. The CDR3 coding sequence is TGTGCCAGCAGCCCCTTCCTACAGGGAGACACTGAAGCTTTCTTT.

The J gene is TRBJ2-7, the V gene TRBV20-1, with D possibly being TRBD2 (6 bases). CDR1 and CDR2 from the germline V gene are DFQATT and SNEGSKA (reference sequence). This CDR3 contains 14 residues. Trimming removed 3 bases at V and 0 bases at J, with 12 bases between. CDR3 DNA: TGCAGTGCTAGTAAGGCCGGGAGCTCCTACGAGCAGTACTTC. It specifies CSASKAGSSYEQYF.

CDR3 coding DNA: TGTGCCAGCAGCTTCGGGGGAGGTTCTGGAAACACCATATATTTT. Translating gives CASSFGGGSGNTIYF. The chain joins TRBV13 to TRBJ1-3, with D possibly TRBD1 on 5 matching bases. CDR3 length: 15 amino acids. Trimming took off 3 bases at V and 1 base at J, with 10 bases between the two ends. The germline V gene has CDR1 PRHDT and CDR2 FYEKMQ (reference sequence).

The J gene is TRBJ1-2, the V gene TRBV6-5, with TRBD1 identical over 7 bases. V trimming: 8 bases; J trimming: 2 bases; junction bases outside the gene matches: 8. The germline gives CDR1 MNHEY, CDR2 SVGAGI. The CDR3 totals 14 residues. This chain's CDR3 is CASVGRGRNYGYTF. CDR3 DNA sequence: TGTGCCAGCGTAGGAAGGGGGCGGAACTATGGCTACACCTTC.

The rearrangement links TRBV19 to TRBJ1-2, with 9 bases identical to TRBD1. Germline loops: CDR1 LNHDA, CDR2 SQIVND (reference sequence). The length of the CDR3 is 15 residues. Trimming took 7 bases from V and 7 from J; bases not matched to a gene: 13. The CDR3 loop reads CASISFDRGFAGYTF. The CDR3 DNA is TGTGCCAGTATCTCCTTTGACAGGGGGTTTGCTGGCTACACCTTC.

This rearrangement joins TRBV7-2 to TRBJ1-1; 7 bases map to TRBD1. Germline V gene sequence: CDR1 SGHTA, CDR2 FQGNSA. The CDR3 has 14 residues. The junction had 5 bases not matched to a gene; V was cut back by 5 bases and J by 2 bases. CDR3 in DNA: TGTGCCAGCAGCCCCGGGACAGTCAACACTGAAGCTTTCTTT. This translates into CASSPGTVNTEAFF.

The chain uses TRBV27 and TRBJ2-4, with 8 positions matching TRBD2. After removal of 3 bases from V and 2 bases from J, the junction contained 3 bases not matched to a gene. The CDR3 has 15 amino acids. Germline CDR1 is MNHEY and CDR2 is SMNVEV (reference sequence). Here the CDR3 DNA reads TGTGCCAGCAGTTTCACGGGGGGGCCCAAAAACATTCAGTACTTC. It yields the protein CASSFTGGPKNIQYF.

This clone appeared a single time. The chain combines TRBV5-4 with TRBJ1-1; D gene uncertain. V was pared by 3 bases and J by 4 bases, with 16 bases between. This CDR3 has 15 amino acids. Germline V gene sequence: CDR1 SGHNT, CDR2 YYREEE (reference sequence). In nucleotides, the CDR3 is TGTGCCAGCAGCTCACCCTCGGGTGGGAGCACTGAAGCTTTCTTT. Its translation: CASSSPSGGSTEAFF. Full variable domain (missing parts from reference TRBV5-4 and TRBJ1-1): ETGVTQSPTHLIKTRGQQVTLRCSSQSGHNTVSWYQQALGQGPQFIFQYYREEENGRGNFPPRFSGLQFPNYSSELNVNALELDDSALYLCASSSPSGGSTEAFFGQGTRLTVV.

The V and J genes are TRBV19 and TRBJ1-2, with 10 positions matching TRBD1. J lost 7 bases, V lost 7 bases, and 9 bases had no gene match. The CDR3 contains 14 residues. CDR1 is LNHDA, CDR2 SQIVND, per germline (reference sequence). The CDR3 DNA sequence: TGTGCCAGTAATCCGGGACAGGGGTATAGTGGCTACACCTTC. Translating it yields CASNPGQGYSGYTF.

The V call is TRBV2, the J call TRBJ1-2, with D perhaps TRBD1 (5 bases). Trimming pared 2 bases from V and 3 bases from J, leaving 10 bases between. CDR1 and CDR2 (germline): SNHLY, FYNNEI. The CDR3 runs to 14 residues. CDR3 in amino acids: CASSERAGDYGYTF. The CDR3 DNA follows: TGTGCCAGCAGTGAAAGGGCGGGGGACTATGGCTACACCTTC.

The rearrangement links TRBV5-4 to TRBJ2-3; possibly TRBD2 for D (5 bases). Between the trimmed V and J ends, which lost 0 bases and 4 bases, there was a span of 12 bases. The V gene's germline CDR1 is SGHNT and CDR2 YYREEE (reference sequence). The CDR3 runs to 15 residues. DNA of the CDR3: TGTGCCAGCAGCTTGGGAGGTCCGGGGTCAGATACGCAGTATTTT. As protein: CASSLGGPGSDTQYF.

The V call is TRBV7-9, the J call TRBJ2-1; 11 nucleotides match TRBD2. The CDR3 consists of 16 residues. J lost 4 bases, V lost 3 bases, and 5 bases had no gene match. The germline CDR1 and CDR2 sequences are SEHNR and FQNEAQ (reference sequence). CDR3 sequence reads: CASSFWTSGPYNEQFF. The CDR3 DNA sequence: TGTGCCAGCAGCTTCTGGACTAGCGGGCCATACAATGAGCAGTTCTTC. Supplemented by reference TRBV7-9 and TRBJ2-1, the full variable domain reads DTGVSQNPRHKITKRGQNVTFRCDPISEHNRLYWYRQTLGQGPEFLTYFQNEAQLEKSRLLSDRFSAERPKGSFSTLEIQRTEQGDSAMYLCASSFWTSGPYNEQFFGPGTRLTVL.

This CDR3 reads CASSDSPEVAEAFF. In DNA, the CDR3 is TGTGCCAGCAGTGACTCGCCGGAGGTGGCTGAAGCTTTCTTT. The rearrangement joins TRBV6-4 to TRBJ1-1, with unresolved D. The CDR3 contains 14 residues. Germline-derived CDR1 and CDR2 are MRHNA and SNTAGT. The germline V and J ends were trimmed by 0 bases and 6 bases, with 11 bases remaining between them.

Here the CDR3 DNA reads TGTGCCAGCAGCCAAGACAGGGGGGCAGACACCATATATTTT. Amino acid sequence: CASSQDRGADTIYF. V usage is TRBV4-2 and J usage is TRBJ1-3; 7 bases fit TRBD1. CDR3 size: 14 residues. The junction had 4 bases not matched to a gene; V was cut back by 0 bases and J by 8 bases. Germline V gene sequence: CDR1 LGHNA, CDR2 YNFKEQ.

The V call is TRBV19, the J call TRBJ1-5; 10 bases map to TRBD1. The J segment lost 5 bases and the V segment lost 11 bases, leaving 6 bases of the junction unmatched. The CDR3 consists of 13 residues. CDR1 and CDR2 (germline): LNHDA, SQIVND (reference sequence). The CDR3: CAAGTGVYQPQHF. DNA of the CDR3: TGTGCCGCCGGGACAGGGGTCTATCAGCCCCAGCATTTT.

A few counts support this clone. The genes are TRBV4-2 and TRBJ1-6, with 11 nucleotides matching TRBD1. J lost 9 bases, V lost 1 base, and 5 bases had no gene match. In germline, CDR1 is LGHNA, CDR2 YNFKEQ. This CDR3 has 16 amino acids. The CDR3 coding sequence is TGTGCCAGCAGCCAAGGGACAGGGGGCTTCGGTTCACCCCTCCACTTT. It codes for CASSQGTGGFGSPLHF.

Details on this clone: This CDR3 is also generated by other DNA sequences in the sample. The V and J genes are TRBV11-2 and TRBJ1-3, with D possibly being TRBD1 (5 bases). The CDR3 is 12 amino acids. Germline lookup yields CDR1 SGHAT and CDR2 FQNNGV. Trimming shortened V by 3 bases and J by 7 bases, and 7 bases separated the two germline ends. Here the CDR3 reads CASSFSGNTIYF. CDR3 coding DNA: TGTGCCAGCAGCTTTTCAGGGAACACCATATATTTT.

The genes are TRBV5-1 and TRBJ2-2; 7 bases are shared with TRBD1. The CDR3 covers 15 residues. The junction had 4 bases not matched to a gene; V was cut back by 0 bases and J by 5 bases. Germline lookup yields CDR1 SGHRS and CDR2 YFSETQ. In DNA form, the CDR3 reads TGCGCCAGCAGCTTGGAGGGGGCGCCAACCGGGGAGCTGTTTTTT. Encoded protein: CASSLEGAPTGELFF.

The chain recombines TRBV18 with TRBJ1-5; D is unclear. Germline values: CDR1 KGHSH, CDR2 LQKENI. Trimming left V 3 bases short and J 8 bases short, with 14 bases between. The CDR3 contains 14 residues. The CDR3 DNA is TGTGCCAGCTCACCTAATTCAGCCGGGGAGCCCCAGCATTTT. Residues: CASSPNSAGEPQHF. Looking up the rest from reference TRBV18 and TRBJ1-5 gives the full variable domain: NAGVMQNPRHLVRRRGQEARLRCSPMKGHSHVYWYRQLPEEGLKFMVYLQKENIIDESGMPKERFSAEFPKEGPSILRIQQVVRGDSAAYFCASSPNSAGEPQHFGDGTRLSIL.

The chain uses TRBV5-1 and TRBJ2-3; 7 positions match TRBD2. CDR1 is SGHRS and CDR2 is YFSETQ in the germline V gene. V shed 4 bases, J shed 4 bases, and the junction held 15 bases outside the gene matches. CDR3 length equals 17 residues. The CDR3 region is CASSLSDGGLVADTQYF. The CDR3 DNA sequence: TGCGCCAGCAGCCTCTCAGACGGGGGGTTAGTTGCAGATACGCAGTATTTT.

The chain links TRBV29-1 to TRBJ1-1; possibly TRBD1 for D (5 bases). V dropped 4 bases and J dropped 0 bases, with 15 bases sitting between them. Per germline, CDR1 SQVTM and CDR2 ANQGSEA. The CDR3 loop spans 15 amino acids. The CDR3 spells CSVGGASSVNTEAFF. CDR3 DNA sequence: TGCAGCGTTGGTGGGGCCTCATCTGTGAACACTGAAGCTTTCTTT.